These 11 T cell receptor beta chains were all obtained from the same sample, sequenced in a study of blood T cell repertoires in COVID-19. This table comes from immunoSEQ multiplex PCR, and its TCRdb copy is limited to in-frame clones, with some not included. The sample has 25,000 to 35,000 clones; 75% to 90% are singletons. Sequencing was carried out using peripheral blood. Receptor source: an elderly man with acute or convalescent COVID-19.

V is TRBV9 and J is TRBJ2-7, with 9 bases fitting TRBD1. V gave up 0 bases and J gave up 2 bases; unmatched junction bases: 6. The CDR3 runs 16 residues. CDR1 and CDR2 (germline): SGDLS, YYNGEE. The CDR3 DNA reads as TGTGCCAGCAGCGTAGGGCCCGGGACAGGGCCCTACGAGCAGTACTTC. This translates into CASSVGPGTGPYEQYF.

CDR3 in amino acids: CASSVDGGLDIQYF. The CDR3 DNA follows: TGTGCCAGCAGCGTAGATGGGGGCTTAGACATTCAGTACTTC. J is TRBJ2-4 and V is TRBV9, with D possibly matching TRBD1 (6 bases). Per the germline V gene, CDR1 is SGDLS and CDR2 is YYNGEE. The length of the CDR3 is 14 residues. The V end was cut by 0 bases, the J end by 8 bases, with 12 bases between.

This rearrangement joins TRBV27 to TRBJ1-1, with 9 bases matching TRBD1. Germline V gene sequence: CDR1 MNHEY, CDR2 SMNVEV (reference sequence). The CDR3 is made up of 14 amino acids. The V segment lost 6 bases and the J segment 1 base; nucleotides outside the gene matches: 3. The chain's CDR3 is CASRWDRANTEAFF. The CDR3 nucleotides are TGTGCCAGCAGGTGGGACAGGGCGAACACTGAAGCTTTCTTT.

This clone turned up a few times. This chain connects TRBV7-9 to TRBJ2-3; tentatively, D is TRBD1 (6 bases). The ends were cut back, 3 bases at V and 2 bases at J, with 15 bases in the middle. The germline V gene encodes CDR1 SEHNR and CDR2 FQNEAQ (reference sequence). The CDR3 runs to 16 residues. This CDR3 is CASSLNRVPNTDTQYF. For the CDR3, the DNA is TGTGCCAGCAGCTTGAACAGGGTTCCTAACACAGATACGCAGTATTTT.

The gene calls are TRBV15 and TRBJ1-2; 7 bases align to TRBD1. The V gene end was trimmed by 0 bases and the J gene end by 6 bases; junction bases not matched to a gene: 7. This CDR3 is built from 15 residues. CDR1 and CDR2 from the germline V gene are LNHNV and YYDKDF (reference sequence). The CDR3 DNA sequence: TGTGCCACCAGCAGAGATCTGGATAGGGGGCATGGCTACACCTTC. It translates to CATSRDLDRGHGYTF.

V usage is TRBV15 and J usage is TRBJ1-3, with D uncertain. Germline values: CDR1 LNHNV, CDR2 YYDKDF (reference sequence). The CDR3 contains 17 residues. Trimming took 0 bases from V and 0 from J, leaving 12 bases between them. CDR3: CATSRDNHGYSGNTIYF. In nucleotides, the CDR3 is TGTGCCACCAGCAGAGATAATCACGGGTACTCTGGAAACACCATATATTTT.

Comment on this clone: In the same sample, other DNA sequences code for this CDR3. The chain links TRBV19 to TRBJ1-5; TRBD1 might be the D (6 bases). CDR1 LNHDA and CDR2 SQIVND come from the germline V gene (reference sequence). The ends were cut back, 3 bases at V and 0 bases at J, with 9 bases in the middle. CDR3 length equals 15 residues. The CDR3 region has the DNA TGTGCCAGTAGTATTGGGACACATAGCAATCAGCCCCAGCATTTT. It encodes CASSIGTHSNQPQHF.

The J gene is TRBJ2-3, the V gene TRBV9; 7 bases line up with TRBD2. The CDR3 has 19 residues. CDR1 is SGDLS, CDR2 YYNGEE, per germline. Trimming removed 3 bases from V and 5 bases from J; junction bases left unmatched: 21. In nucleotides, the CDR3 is TGTGCCAGCAGCGAGGGGAGGGGAGCTAGCGCTCAAAACTTAGATACGCAGTATTTT. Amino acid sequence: CASSEGRGASAQNLDTQYF.

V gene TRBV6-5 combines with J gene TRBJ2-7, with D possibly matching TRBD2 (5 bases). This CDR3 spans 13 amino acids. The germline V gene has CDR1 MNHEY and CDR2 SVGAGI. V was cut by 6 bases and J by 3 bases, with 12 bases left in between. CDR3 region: CASSRNRDYEQYF. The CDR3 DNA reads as TGTGCCAGCAGCCGAAACCGGGACTACGAGCAGTACTTC.

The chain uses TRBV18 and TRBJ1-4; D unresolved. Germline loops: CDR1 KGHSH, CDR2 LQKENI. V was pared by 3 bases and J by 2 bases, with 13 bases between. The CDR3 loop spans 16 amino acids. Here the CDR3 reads CASSPGQAGTNEKLFF. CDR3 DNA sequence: TGTGCCAGCTCACCTGGGCAGGCGGGGACTAATGAAAAACTGTTTTTT.

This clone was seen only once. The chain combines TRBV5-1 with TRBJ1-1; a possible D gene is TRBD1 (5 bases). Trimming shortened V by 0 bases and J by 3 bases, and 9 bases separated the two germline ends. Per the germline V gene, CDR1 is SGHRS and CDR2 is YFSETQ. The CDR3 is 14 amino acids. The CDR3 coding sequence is TGCGCCAGCAGCTTGGAGGGGTTGGACACTGAAGCTTTCTTT. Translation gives CASSLEGLDTEAFF.